The 13 T cell receptor beta chains below come from one sample, sequenced in a study of tumor and adjacent non-tumor tissue in lung cancer. RNA was extracted from bulk tissue without any cell sorting. Three rounds of nested PCR, following a modified ARM-PCR protocol, produced the TCRbeta library. A single record per CDR3 protein comes from TCRdb applying MiXCR to the multiplex PCR reads. Of 91,000 or so distinct CDR3 sequences listed, 67% were seen once; the top ten hold about 17%. Sequencing input: lung tumor tissue. The receptors shown here come from a man aged 60-69 years with non-small cell lung cancer.

Regarding this clonotype: This may be a read error, as it is one base from a much larger clone. This chain joins TRBV12-3 or TRBV12-4 and TRBJ2-1; D perhaps matches TRBD1 (5 bases). The CDR3 has 13 amino acids. The CDR3 reads CASSLDRYNEQLF. CDR3 bases: TGTGCCAGCAGTCTAGACAGATACAATGAGCAGCTCTTC.

Remarks on this clonotype: At one of its ends the junction is not consistent with the germline gene, which may arise from a read error. The chain couples TRBV6-6 to TRBJ2-5; 8 bases line up with TRBD2. The CDR3 runs to 15 residues. CDR1 is MNHNY, CDR2 SVGAGI, per germline (reference sequence). In nucleotides, the CDR3 is TGTGTCAGCAGTCCCTCGGGGGGGGAGCAAGAGACCCAGTACTTC. Its translation is CVSSPSGGEQETQYF.

The count of this clonotype is one. A much larger clone lies one base from this, so it may be a read error. The V call is TRBV28, the J call TRBJ2-5; D is perhaps TRBD2 (6 bases). The CDR3 consists of 12 residues. V shed 8 bases and J shed 1 base, with 8 bases lying between them. Germline assignment: CDR1 MDHEN and CDR2 SYDVKM. Here the CDR3 reads CASEGLQETQYF. As DNA, the CDR3 is TGTGCCAGCGAGGGACTCCAAGAGACCCAGTACTTC.

This clonotype was seen a single time. The rearrangement links TRBV19 to TRBJ2-2, with D unclear. Between the trimmed V and J ends, which lost 7 bases and 9 bases, there was a span of 9 bases. The CDR3 runs 11 residues. From germline, CDR1 is LNHDA and CDR2 SQIVND (reference sequence). CDR3 residues: CASNSSRELFF. The CDR3 coding sequence is TGTGCCAGTAATAGCTCGCGGGAGCTGTTTTTT.

Concerning this clonotype: Since a much larger clone is just one base distant, this may be a read error. The rearrangement joins TRBV12-5 to TRBJ2-1, with D perhaps assigned TRBD1 or TRBD2 (5 bases each). This CDR3 is built from 14 residues. V was trimmed by 5 bases and J by 10 bases, leaving 18 bases between them. Per the germline V gene, CDR1 is LGHNT and CDR2 is FRNRAP. The CDR3: CASGPWDGAGEQFF. The CDR3 DNA sequence: TGTGCTAGTGGTCCCTGGGACGGGGCGGGCGAGCAGTTCTTC.

This clonotype has ten or more counts. The chain combines TRBV6-2 or TRBV6-3 with TRBJ2-2, with 8 bases identical to TRBD1. Germline V lookup: CDR1 MNHEY, CDR2 SVGEGT. The V segment lost 6 bases and the J segment 6 bases; nucleotides outside the gene matches: 12. This CDR3 has 16 residues. CDR3 loop: CASRDRDRLFSGELFF. CDR3 nucleotide sequence: TGTGCCAGCAGAGACCGGGACAGGCTCTTTTCCGGGGAGCTGTTTTTT.

This clonotype has a count of ten or more. The chain uses TRBV5-1 and TRBJ1-1, with a tentative D call TRBD1 (5 bases). The CDR3 totals 17 residues. V dropped 1 base and J dropped 0 bases, with 16 bases sitting between them. The germline gives CDR1 SGHRS, CDR2 YFSETQ. CDR3 residues: CASSLKAGSVMNTEAFF. The CDR3 region has the DNA TGCGCCAGCAGCTTGAAAGCAGGGTCGGTGATGAACACTGAAGCTTTCTTT.

As concerns this clonotype: A much larger clone differs from this one at a single base, so this may be a read error. CDR3 coding DNA: TGCGCCAGCAGCCAGAGGTCCAGCTCCTACATTGAGCAGTCCTTC. Protein product: CASSQRSSSYIEQSF. The chain recombines TRBV4-1 with TRBJ2-1; D uncertain. The CDR3 consists of 15 residues. The germline V gene encodes CDR1 MGHRA and CDR2 YSYEKL.

This clonotype was counted at least ten times. This sequence joins TRBV28 and TRBJ2-1, with TRBD2 matching 7 bases. J gave up 8 bases and V 2 bases, and 6 bases lay outside the gene matches. Germline loops: CDR1 MDHEN, CDR2 SYDVKM. CDR3 length: 14 residues. The CDR3 sequence is CASSLAGVIDEQFF. The CDR3 DNA reads TGTGCCAGCAGTTTAGCGGGAGTTATTGATGAGCAGTTCTTC.

In the case of this clonotype: This may arise from a read error, as a much more abundant clone is one base away. This chain joins TRBV20-1 and TRBJ2-3; D not certain. The assigned J gene may be wrong: the sequence end matches TRBJ1-5 better. Germline CDR1 reads DFQATT; CDR2 reads SNEGSKA (reference sequence). The length of the CDR3 is 15 residues. The CDR3 spells CSARKTSGATDTQHF. In DNA, the CDR3 is TGCAGTGCTAGAAAAACTAGCGGAGCCACAGATACGCAGCATTTT.

As for this clonotype: The junction differs from germline at one of its ends, possibly a read error. The chain recombines TRBV6-5 with TRBJ1-1, with a possible D match to TRBD1 (6 bases). The CDR3 runs 15 residues. CDR1 and CDR2 (germline): MNHEY, SVGAGI. CDR3 in amino acids: CVSSYRVQSQGRDFF. The DNA of the CDR3 is TGTGTCAGCAGTTACAGGGTCCAGAGTCAGGGACGGGATTTCTTT.

A remark on this clonotype: At one end the junction does not follow the germline gene, possibly because of a read error. J is TRBJ2-1 and V is TRBV5-4; D possibly matches TRBD1 or TRBD2 (5 bases each). Germline V gives CDR1 SGHNT, CDR2 YYREEE (reference sequence). The CDR3 consists of 17 residues. CDR3 sequence (DNA): TGTGCCAACGCCGGGACCACACCTCGAAGCTCCTACAATGAGCAATTCTTC. It encodes CANAGTTPRSSYNEQFF.

As concerns this clonotype: One junction end disagrees with the germline gene, perhaps due to a read error. The V and J genes are TRBV5-1 and TRBJ1-2, with TRBD1 as a possible D gene (5 bases). The CDR3 covers 12 residues. CDR1 and CDR2 from the germline V gene are SGHRS and YFSETQ. CDR3 in DNA: TGCGCCTGCAGTGCGACAGACTATGGCTACACCTTC. Protein sequence: CACSATDYGYTF.